The rows below give T cell receptor beta chains drawn from one sample of a study of blood T cell repertoires in COVID-19. Sequenced by immunoSEQ multiplex PCR; TCRdb stores in-frame clones only, minus some. The sample has fewer than 120,000 clones, more than 75% seen once; the top ten hold 3% to 3.5%. The sample taken for sequencing was peripheral blood. These receptors were taken from a woman aged 45 to 65 with acute or convalescent COVID-19. The CDR3 runs from the conserved cysteine through the conserved F or W. The D gene is left open where the match is weak. The listing skips clone size in some rows; elsewhere it reads once, few, many or a size class.

TRBJ2-7	NA	TRBD2	TRBV11-2	TGTGCCAGCAGCGCCCTGGGACTAGCGGAATACGAGCAGTACTTC	CASSALGLAEYEQYF
TRBJ1-5	NA	NA	TRBV19	TGTGCCAGTAGTATAGGTCGGAGCAATCAGCCCCAGCATTTT	CASSIGRSNQPQHF
TRBJ2-7	NA	TRBD2	TRBV6-1	TGTGCCAGCAGTGAAGCGGGACTAGAGCACGAGCAGTACTTC	CASSEAGLEHEQYF
TRBJ2-7	NA	NA	TRBV5-1	TGCGCCAGCAGCTTTAGAGCTGACGAGCAGTACTTC	CASSFRADEQYF
TRBJ2-2	few	TRBD2	TRBV3-1/TRBV3-2	TGTGCCAGCAGCCACACCTGGGGACTAGCGGGGAACACCGGGGAGCTGTTTTTT	CASSHTWGLAGNTGELFF
TRBJ2-6	NA	NA	TRBV18	TGTGCCAGCTCACCTTTATCAGGGTCTGGGGCCAACGTCCTGACTTTC	CASSPLSGSGANVLTF
TRBJ2-1	NA	NA	TRBV3-1/TRBV3-2	TGTGCCAGCAGCCAAGCTAGAAGTCCGGCGAATGAGCAGTTCTTC	CASSQARSPANEQFF
TRBJ1-2	NA	TRBD1	TRBV19	TGTGCCAGTAGTAGGGAGACAGGGGTCGGAAATGGCTACACCTTC	CASSRETGVGNGYTF
TRBJ2-1	NA	TRBD1	TRBV5-6	TGTGCCAGCAGTCCGGGACAGGGAAGCAATGAGCAGTTCTTC	CASSPGQGSNEQFF
TRBJ1-3	NA	NA	TRBV5-1	TGCGCCAGCAGCTTGGCACCCCAGGGAACCTCTGGAAACACCATATATTTT	CASSLAPQGTSGNTIYF